The 27 T cell receptor beta chains in this list originate from one sample, sequenced in a study of cytomegalovirus exposure and HLA in healthy donors. PCR employed 60 Vbeta and 13 Jbeta primers. The protocol was immunoSEQ multiplex PCR, while the TCRdb copy is restricted to in-frame clones and leaves out a portion. The top ten hold 1.7% of the sample, which has 110,000 to 150,000 clones, approximately 79% seen once. Sequenced: PBMCs. These receptors originate from a woman in her thirties in good health and CMV-seronegative.

This chain joins TRBV19 and TRBJ1-5; 9 bases line up with TRBD1. Germline lookup yields CDR1 LNHDA and CDR2 SQIVND (reference sequence). The CDR3 has 16 residues. The J segment lost 3 bases and the V segment lost 5 bases, leaving 8 bases of the junction unmatched. CDR3 loop: CASSSWDRELNQPQHF. The CDR3 nucleotides are TGTGCCAGTAGTTCCTGGGACAGGGAGCTCAATCAGCCCCAGCATTTT.

The chain links TRBV7-9 to TRBJ1-2, with D possibly TRBD1 on 6 matching bases. Germline V gene data show CDR1 as SEHNR and CDR2 as FQNEAQ (reference sequence). V was clipped by 4 bases and J by 4 bases, with 22 bases between them. This CDR3 region has 17 residues. DNA for the CDR3: TGTGCCAGCAGCTCCCAAGGTTGGGGGGGCTGGTCCTATGGCTACACCTTC. Protein sequence: CASSSQGWGGWSYGYTF.

The chain combines TRBV5-1 with TRBJ1-4; TRBD1 matches at 7 bases. V gave up 3 bases and J gave up 2 bases; unmatched junction bases: 4. The germline V gene has CDR1 SGHRS and CDR2 YFSETQ. The CDR3 runs 15 residues. The CDR3 DNA follows: TGCGCCAGCAGCTCAGAGGGACAGACTAATGAAAAACTGTTTTTT. This gives the protein CASSSEGQTNEKLFF.

This clone was detected a few times. The chain links TRBV5-1 to TRBJ2-7, with 7 bases that match TRBD1. Trimming at V came to 0 bases and at J to 2 bases, leaving 8 bases not matched to a gene. Germline V lookup: CDR1 SGHRS, CDR2 YFSETQ. This CDR3 has 16 residues. CDR3 coding DNA: TGCGCCAGCAGCTTGGGAGCCGGGACAGTAACCTACGAGCAGTACTTC. Translating it yields CASSLGAGTVTYEQYF.

The CDR3 DNA is TGTGCCAGCAGTGTACTGGGGACAGGGGGCAAGGGGAATGGCTACACCTTC. Its protein is CASSVLGTGGKGNGYTF. The genes are TRBV25-1 and TRBJ1-2; TRBD1 agrees at 12 bases. J gave up 6 bases and V 4 bases, and 12 bases lay outside the gene matches. The CDR3 covers 17 residues. The germline CDR1 and CDR2 sequences are MGHDK and SYGVNS.

The genes are TRBV7-8 and TRBJ2-7; D not certain. The CDR3 is 15 residues long. Germline loops: CDR1 SGHVS, CDR2 FQNEAQ. Trimming cost V 6 bases and J 5 bases, with 20 bases left between them. DNA of the CDR3: TGTGCCAGCAGTTTCAGACCCCGGAGCATCGACGAGCAGTACTTC. It codes for CASSFRPRSIDEQYF.

The chain links TRBV2 to TRBJ1-2, with D perhaps matching TRBD1 (5 bases). Between the trimmed V and J ends, which lost 1 base and 1 base, there was a span of 10 bases. CDR3 size: 15 residues. The germline V gene encodes CDR1 SNHLY and CDR2 FYNNEI. The CDR3, as DNA: TGTGCCAGCAGTGAAGGTCTAGGACATAACTATGGCTACACCTTC. Amino acids: CASSEGLGHNYGYTF. The complete variable domain, with remaining parts taken from reference TRBV2 and TRBJ1-2, reads EPEVTQTPSHQVTQMGQEVILRCVPISNHLYFYWYRQILGQKVEFLVSFYNNEISEKSEIFDDQFSVERPDGSNFTLKIRSTKLEDSAMYFCASSEGLGHNYGYTFGSGTRLTVV.

The chain is built from TRBV18 and TRBJ1-4; 9 nucleotides line up with TRBD1. The trim removed 3 bases at V and 8 bases at J, leaving 4 bases unmatched. CDR1 is KGHSH, CDR2 LQKENI, per germline. The CDR3 extends over 14 amino acids. CDR3 sequence: CASSPYDRGEKLFF. CDR3 in DNA: TGTGCCAGCTCACCTTACGACAGGGGGGAAAAACTGTTTTTT.

This chain joins TRBV4-3 and TRBJ1-1; D might be TRBD1 (6 bases). Germline assignment: CDR1 LGHNA and CDR2 YSLEER. The CDR3 totals 16 residues. V shed 0 bases and J shed 3 bases, with 14 bases lying between them. CDR3 protein: CASSQDRWGRYTEAFF. For the CDR3, the DNA is TGCGCCAGCAGCCAAGATCGGTGGGGGCGATACACTGAAGCTTTCTTT.

V gene TRBV4-1 combines with J gene TRBJ2-2, with a weak D call TRBD1 (6 bases). Germline CDR1 reads MGHRA; CDR2 reads YSYEKL. V gave up 4 bases and J gave up 6 bases, with 18 bases separating them. The CDR3 is 16 residues long. The CDR3 DNA is TGCGCCAGCAGCCTCACGCGGACAGCAGGGGCCGGGGAGCTGTTTTTT. Protein: CASSLTRTAGAGELFF.

The chain recombines TRBV7-2 with TRBJ2-5; tentative D call: TRBD1 (5 bases). CDR3 size: 16 residues. The V end lost 3 bases, the J end lost 2 bases, and 16 bases lay between the germline ends. Germline CDR1 is SGHTA and CDR2 is FQGNSA. For the CDR3, the DNA is TGTGCCAGCAGCTTTTGGGGCCGAGGAGAACAAGAGACCCAGTACTTC. Translation: CASSFWGRGEQETQYF.

The chain links TRBV2 to TRBJ1-5; no clear D gene. V was trimmed by 4 bases and J by 3 bases, leaving 13 bases between them. Germline V CDR1 and CDR2: SNHLY, FYNNEI. CDR3 length: 15 residues. CDR3: CASSGYPRLNQPQHF. The CDR3 DNA reads as TGTGCCAGCAGTGGGTATCCCCGACTCAATCAGCCCCAGCATTTT.

J is TRBJ2-3 and V is TRBV15; D ambiguous. Germline V gene sequence: CDR1 LNHNV, CDR2 YYDKDF (reference sequence). Trimming took 0 bases from V and 5 from J, leaving 6 bases between them. The CDR3 is 13 amino acids. CDR3 loop: CATSRDIGDTQYF. CDR3 nucleotides: TGTGCCACCAGCAGAGATATCGGAGATACGCAGTATTTT.

This clone showed up just a few times. The chain links TRBV28 to TRBJ2-7; 8 bases map to TRBD1. Trimming cost V 2 bases and J 6 bases; bases outside gene matches: 15. Germline values: CDR1 MDHEN, CDR2 SYDVKM. The CDR3 length is 17 residues. As DNA, the CDR3 is TGTGCCAGCAGTTTACGACTTGGCGTAGACAGGGGTTCCGAGCAGTACTTC. It specifies CASSLRLGVDRGSEQYF.

The rearrangement joins TRBV6-1 to TRBJ1-1; 7 bases map to TRBD1. Germline trimming cut 7 bases from V and 1 base from J; bases unmatched to any gene: 6. This CDR3 is 14 amino acids long. Germline CDR1 is MNHNS and CDR2 is SASEGT. CDR3 sequence (DNA): TGTGCCAGCATGGAAGGGACAGCGAACACTGAAGCTTTCTTT. As protein: CASMEGTANTEAFF.

The chain couples TRBV7-2 to TRBJ2-3; 7 nucleotides align to TRBD2. The CDR3 extends over 13 amino acids. Germline V lookup: CDR1 SGHTA, CDR2 FQGNSA. The trim removed 11 bases at V and 0 bases at J, leaving 5 bases unmatched. CDR3: CASVGGSTDTQYF. The DNA for the CDR3 is TGTGCCTCCGTGGGGGGGAGCACAGATACGCAGTATTTT. The complete variable domain, with remaining parts taken from reference TRBV7-2 and TRBJ2-3, reads GAGVSQSPSNKVTEKGKDVELRCDPISGHTALYWYRQSLGQGLEFLIYFQGNSAPDKSGLPSDRFSAERTGGSVSTLTIQRTQQEDSAVYLCASVGGSTDTQYFGPGTRLTVL.

This clone has a handful of counts. V gene TRBV11-2 combines with J gene TRBJ1-2; tentative D call: TRBD1 (6 bases). The CDR3 is 14 amino acids. Trimming left V 0 bases short and J 4 bases short, with 9 bases between. Germline V gene lookup returns CDR1 SGHAT and CDR2 FQNNGV. The CDR3 bases are TGTGCCAGCAGCTTAGAGGGGGCAGGCTATGGCTACACCTTC. Its protein product is CASSLEGAGYGYTF. Supplemented by reference TRBV11-2 and TRBJ1-2, the full variable domain reads EAGVAQSPRYKIIEKRQSVAFWCNPISGHATLYWYQQILGQGPKLLIQFQNNGVVDDSQLPKDRFSAERLKGVDSTLKIQPAKLEDSAVYLCASSLEGAGYGYTFGSGTRLTVV.

This sequence joins TRBV6-6 and TRBJ2-1; maybe TRBD2 (7 bases). Between the trimmed V and J ends, which lost 5 bases and 6 bases, there was a span of 17 bases. The germline CDR1 and CDR2 sequences are MNHNY and SVGAGI (reference sequence). The CDR3 runs to 15 residues. The CDR3 DNA is TGTGCCAGCAGTGGATCGGGGGGCCTACCCAATGAGCAGTTCTTC. Amino acid sequence: CASSGSGGLPNEQFF.

This chain links TRBV9 with TRBJ1-5; 9 positions agree with TRBD1. The CDR3 totals 15 residues. Germline CDR1 is SGDLS and CDR2 is YYNGEE. Trimming took 4 bases from V and 3 from J; bases not matched to a gene: 5. The CDR3 DNA sequence: TGTGCCAGCAGCTCGACAGGGGGTTACAATCAGCCCCAGCATTTT. The encoded protein is CASSSTGGYNQPQHF.

This chain links TRBV27 with TRBJ1-1; TRBD1 might be the D (6 bases). Per germline, CDR1 MNHEY and CDR2 SMNVEV (reference sequence). This CDR3 has 15 amino acids. Between the trimmed V and J ends, which lost 5 bases and 3 bases, there was a span of 16 bases. As DNA, the CDR3 is TGTGCCAGCAGTCCAGCACAGGGCGGGTACACTGAAGCTTTCTTT. Translating gives CASSPAQGGYTEAFF.

The chain recombines TRBV19 with TRBJ1-5; 7 bases are a match to TRBD1. The CDR3 has 14 residues. Trimming removed 6 bases from V and 7 bases from J; junction bases left unmatched: 9. CDR1 is LNHDA and CDR2 is SQIVND in the germline V gene (reference sequence). CDR3: CASSNTGVEQPQHF. DNA for the CDR3: TGTGCCAGTAGCAACACAGGGGTCGAACAGCCCCAGCATTTT.

The chain is built from TRBV6-4 and TRBJ1-2; TRBD1 matches 9 bases. The CDR3 length is 15 residues. Germline CDR1 MRHNA, CDR2 SNTAGT. J was trimmed by 8 bases and V by 0 bases; bases with no gene match: 7. Written as DNA, the CDR3 is TGTGCCAGCAGTGACTCACATTCCGGGACAGGGGGCTACACCTTC. Translated, it gives CASSDSHSGTGGYTF.

The chain recombines TRBV5-1 with TRBJ2-7; 8 nucleotides match TRBD1. The ends lost 4 bases at V and 5 bases at J; junction bases unmatched: 14. The CDR3 loop spans 16 amino acids. Germline lookup yields CDR1 SGHRS and CDR2 YFSETQ. This CDR3 reads CASSPRGDRGFHEQYF. DNA of the CDR3: TGCGCCAGCAGCCCACGTGGTGACAGGGGTTTCCACGAGCAGTACTTC. The entire variable domain, with the rest obtained from reference TRBV5-1 and TRBJ2-7, is as follows: KAGVTQTPRYLIKTRGQQVTLSCSPISGHRSVSWYQQTPGQGLQFLFEYFSETQRNKGNFPGRFSGRQFSNSRSEMNVSTLELGDSALYLCASSPRGDRGFHEQYFGPGTRLTVT.

This clone was recorded a few times. The chain is built from TRBV27 and TRBJ1-2; 7 bases are shared with TRBD1. This CDR3 is 15 amino acids long. Trimming removed 4 bases from V and 5 bases from J; junction bases left unmatched: 10. Looked up from germline, CDR1 is MNHEY and CDR2 is SMNVEV (reference sequence). The CDR3 is CASSSRQGTIYGYTF. The CDR3 nucleotides read TGTGCCAGCAGTTCTCGACAGGGCACGATTTATGGCTACACCTTC.

This clone was seen a few times. The CDR3 nucleotides are TGTGCCAGCAGGGTGGGAGGGGCGGGGTGGGATCAGCCCCAGCATTTT. Translation gives CASRVGGAGWDQPQHF. This chain joins TRBV28 and TRBJ1-5; D perhaps matches TRBD1 (5 bases). V lost 6 bases and J 5 bases, leaving 20 bases between the germline ends. The CDR3 extends over 16 amino acids. Per germline, CDR1 MDHEN and CDR2 SYDVKM.

This chain links TRBV18 with TRBJ1-6, with D hard to call. CDR3 length: 15 residues. Trimming cost V 3 bases and J 10 bases, with 16 bases left between them. Germline-derived CDR1 and CDR2 are KGHSH and LQKENI. CDR3 DNA: TGTGCCAGCTCACCCGGAGGGCAGGTTCGCTCACCCCTCCACTTT. Its protein product is CASSPGGQVRSPLHF.

The J gene is TRBJ1-2, the V gene TRBV5-1; unclear D gene. Between the trimmed V and J ends, which lost 1 base and 7 bases, there was a span of 17 bases. The germline gives CDR1 SGHRS, CDR2 YFSETQ. The CDR3 runs 15 residues. CDR3 coding DNA: TGCGCCAGCAGCTTGTATCCGGGAGGCGATGGTGGCTACACCTTC. Its protein is CASSLYPGGDGGYTF.